This T cell receptor (beta chain) was found in a study of T-cell memory formation after mild COVID-19. Using constant-segment primers, 5'RACE produced TCR alpha and TCR beta cDNA libraries carrying sample barcodes and UMIs. In TCRdb, the 5' RACE reads were re-called with MiXCR into one record per CDR3 protein. Here the sample spans over 150,000 distinct CDR3 sequences, around a fifth being singletons. Per the germline V gene, CDR1 is MNHEY and CDR2 is SVGEGT. V trimming: 7 bases; J trimming: 4 bases; junction bases outside the gene matches: 6. The CDR3 runs 13 residues. The sequenced sample consisted of PBMCs or a T cell subset sorted from them (not recorded which). The rearrangement links TRBV6-2 or TRBV6-3 to TRBJ2-5, with 7 bases fitting TRBD1. The receptor's source is an adult woman who had mild COVID-19 (a few samples of this study predate the infection). Cell type and time point are not known. CDR3 sequence (DNA): TGTGCCAGCACCGACAGGGTATCAGAGACCCAGTACTTC. Amino acids: CASTDRVSETQYF.